This T cell receptor beta chain was captured by sequencing in a study of cytomegalovirus exposure and HLA in healthy donors. The CDR3 is made up of 16 amino acids. The V gene's germline CDR1 is SNHLY and CDR2 FYNNEI. V lost 1 base, J lost 4 bases, and 15 bases lay in between. Profiled with immunoSEQ multiplex PCR; TCRdb holds only in-frame clones, not every one. The sample shows around 160,000 clones, around nine tenths of them seen only once. The TCR originated in a man younger than 35 in good health and CMV-seronegative. The chain combines TRBV2 with TRBJ2-3; tentative D call: TRBD2 (6 bases). Source material: PBMCs. This chain's CDR3 is CASSEDRGNPADTQYF. The CDR3 DNA reads as TGTGCCAGCAGTGAAGATCGGGGGAACCCCGCAGATACGCAGTATTTT.